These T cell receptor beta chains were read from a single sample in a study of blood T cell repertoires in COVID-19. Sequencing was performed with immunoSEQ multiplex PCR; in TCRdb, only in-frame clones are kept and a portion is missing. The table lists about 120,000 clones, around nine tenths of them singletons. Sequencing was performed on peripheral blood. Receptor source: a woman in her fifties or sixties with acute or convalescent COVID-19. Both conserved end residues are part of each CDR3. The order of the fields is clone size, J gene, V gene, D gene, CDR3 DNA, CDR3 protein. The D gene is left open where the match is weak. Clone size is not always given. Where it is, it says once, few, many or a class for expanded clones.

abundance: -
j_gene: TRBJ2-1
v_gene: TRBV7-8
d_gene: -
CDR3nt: TGTGCCAGCAGCTTAGACTTGGGGGGAAGGGGTGAGCAGTTCTTC
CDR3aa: CASSLDLGGRGEQFF

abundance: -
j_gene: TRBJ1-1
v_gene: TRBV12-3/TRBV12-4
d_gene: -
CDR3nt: TGTGCCAGCAGTTTTCAACAGGGTGGTGAAGCTTTCTTT
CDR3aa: CASSFQQGGEAFF

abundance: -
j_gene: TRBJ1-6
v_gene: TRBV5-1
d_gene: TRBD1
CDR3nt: TGCGCCAGCACCAGGGGGGAGGAAGGTTCACCCCTCCACTTT
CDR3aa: CASTRGEEGSPLHF

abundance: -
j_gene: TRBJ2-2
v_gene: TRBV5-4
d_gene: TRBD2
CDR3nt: TGTGCCAGCAGCATAGGGGCGGGAGTCAGTAACGGGGAGCTGTTTTTT
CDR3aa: CASSIGAGVSNGELFF

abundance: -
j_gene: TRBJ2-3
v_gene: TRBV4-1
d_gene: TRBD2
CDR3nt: TGCGCCAGCAGCCAAGGTGGGAGGGGTGGGACAGATACGCAGTATTTT
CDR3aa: CASSQGGRGGTDTQYF

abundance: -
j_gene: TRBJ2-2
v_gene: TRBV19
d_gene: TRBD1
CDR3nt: TGTGCCAGTAGTTTCGAGGACAGGGACACCGGGGAGCTGTTTTTT
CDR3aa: CASSFEDRDTGELFF

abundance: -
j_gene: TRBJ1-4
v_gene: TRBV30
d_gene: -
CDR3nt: TGTGCCTGGAGTGTACGGTTCCAGGAAGGGTGGACAGAAAAACTGTTTTTT
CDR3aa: CAWSVRFQEGWTEKLFF

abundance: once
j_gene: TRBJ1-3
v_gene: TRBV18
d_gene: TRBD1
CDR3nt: TGTGCCAGCTCAATACAGGGGTCAGCGGACACTGGAAACACCATATATTTT
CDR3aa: CASSIQGSADTGNTIYF

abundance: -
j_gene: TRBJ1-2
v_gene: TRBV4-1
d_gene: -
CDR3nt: TGCGCCAGCAGCCAAGATAACGGGGAAGCATCTTATGGCTACACCTTC
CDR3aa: CASSQDNGEASYGYTF

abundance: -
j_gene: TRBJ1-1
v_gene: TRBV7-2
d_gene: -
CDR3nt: TGTGCCAGCAGCCCGGGACTAACGAACACTGAAGCTTTCTTT
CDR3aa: CASSPGLTNTEAFF

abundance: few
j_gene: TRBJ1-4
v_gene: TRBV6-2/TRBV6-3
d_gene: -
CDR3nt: TGTGCCAGCAGCCCCGGGTGGGAGGAAAAACTGTTTTTT
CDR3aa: CASSPGWEEKLFF

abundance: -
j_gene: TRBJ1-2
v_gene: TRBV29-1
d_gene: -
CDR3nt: TGCAGCGTTGAAGGGACAAATAGTGGCTACACCTTC
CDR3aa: CSVEGTNSGYTF

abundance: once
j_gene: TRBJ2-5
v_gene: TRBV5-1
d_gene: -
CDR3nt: TGCGCCAGCAGCTGGACTGGAGAGGCAGACCAAGAGACCCAGTACTTC
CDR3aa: CASSWTGEADQETQYF

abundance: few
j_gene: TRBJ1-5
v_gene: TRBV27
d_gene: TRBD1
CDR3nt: TGTGCCAGCAGTTCGGGACAGGGAAATAGTCAGCCCCAGCATTTT
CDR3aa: CASSSGQGNSQPQHF

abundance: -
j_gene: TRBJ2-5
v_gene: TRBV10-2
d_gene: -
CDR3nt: TGCGCCAGCAGTGCAGGACTCCCAGAGACCCAGTACTTC
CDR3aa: CASSAGLPETQYF

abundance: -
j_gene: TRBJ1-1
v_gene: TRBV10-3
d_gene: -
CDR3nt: TGTGCCATCAGTGGGATGGCAGGGCCGAACACTGAAGCTTTCTTT
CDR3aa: CAISGMAGPNTEAFF

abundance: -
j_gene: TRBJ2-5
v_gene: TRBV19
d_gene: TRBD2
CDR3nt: TGTGCCAGTAGTCCGTGGGAGGGTACACAAGAGACCCAGTACTTC
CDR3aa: CASSPWEGTQETQYF

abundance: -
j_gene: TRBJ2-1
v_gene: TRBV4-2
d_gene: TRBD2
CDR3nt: TGTGCCAGCAGCCAAGGGGGTGCTAGCGGGGTCTACAATGAGCAGTTCTTC
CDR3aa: CASSQGGASGVYNEQFF

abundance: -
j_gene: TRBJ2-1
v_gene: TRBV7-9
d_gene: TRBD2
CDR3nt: TGTGCCAGCAGCATGGGACTAGCGGGGGTATACAATGAGCAGTTCTTC
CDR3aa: CASSMGLAGVYNEQFF

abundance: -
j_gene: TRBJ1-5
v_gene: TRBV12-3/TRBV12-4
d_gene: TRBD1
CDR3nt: TGTGCCAGCAGACTGACAGGGTTACAGCCCCAGCATTTT
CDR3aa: CASRLTGLQPQHF

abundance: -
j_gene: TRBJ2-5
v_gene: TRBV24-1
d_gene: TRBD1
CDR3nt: TGTGCCACCGGAGGACAGGGCGGGGAGACCCAGTACTTC
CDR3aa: CATGGQGGETQYF

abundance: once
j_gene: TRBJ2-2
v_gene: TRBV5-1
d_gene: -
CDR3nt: TGCGCCAGCAGCTTGGCCCCACAGCACACCGGGGAGCTGTTTTTT
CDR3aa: CASSLAPQHTGELFF

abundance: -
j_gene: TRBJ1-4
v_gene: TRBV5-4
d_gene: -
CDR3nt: TGTGCCAGCAGCTTCGGCCCTAGGGAAAAACTGTTTTTT
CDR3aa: CASSFGPREKLFF

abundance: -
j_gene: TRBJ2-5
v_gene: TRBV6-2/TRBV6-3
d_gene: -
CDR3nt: TGTGCCAGCAGCCCCCTGGAGGGGAGGCAAGAGACCCAGTACTTC
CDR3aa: CASSPLEGRQETQYF

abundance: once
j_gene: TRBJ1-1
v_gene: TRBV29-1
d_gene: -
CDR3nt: TGCAGCGTTGACCAGGGAGGGACTGAAGCTTTCTTT
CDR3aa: CSVDQGGTEAFF

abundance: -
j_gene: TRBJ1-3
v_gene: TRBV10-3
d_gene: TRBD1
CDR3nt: TGTGCCATCAGTGAATGGGACAGTCTCTCTGGAAACACCATATATTTT
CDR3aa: CAISEWDSLSGNTIYF

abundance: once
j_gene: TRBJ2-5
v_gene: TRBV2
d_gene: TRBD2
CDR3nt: TGTGCCAGCAGGTCGGCGGGAGGAGAAGAGACCCAGTACTTC
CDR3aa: CASRSAGGEETQYF

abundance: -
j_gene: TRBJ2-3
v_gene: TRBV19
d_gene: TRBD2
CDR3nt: TGTGCCAGTAGTGCCCTCCGACTAGCGGGGGGGCCAGATACGCAGTATTTT
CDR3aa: CASSALRLAGGPDTQYF

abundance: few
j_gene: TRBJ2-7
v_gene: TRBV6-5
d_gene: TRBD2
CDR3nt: TGTGCCAGCAGTTTACTAGCGGGGGTGTCCTCCTACGAGCAGTACTTC
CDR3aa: CASSLLAGVSSYEQYF

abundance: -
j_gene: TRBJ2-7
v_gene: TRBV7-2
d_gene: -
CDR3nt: TGTGCCAGCTGGGACAAGAGCTCCTACGAGCAGTACTTC
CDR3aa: CASWDKSSYEQYF

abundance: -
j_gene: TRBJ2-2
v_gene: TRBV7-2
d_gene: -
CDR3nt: TGTGCCAGCAGCTTAAATTCCGGGACGAACACCGGGGAGCTGTTTTTT
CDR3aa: CASSLNSGTNTGELFF

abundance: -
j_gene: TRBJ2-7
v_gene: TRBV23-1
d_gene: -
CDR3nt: TGCGCCAGCAGTCAATCAGGGGGAAACGAGCAGTACTTC
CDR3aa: CASSQSGGNEQYF

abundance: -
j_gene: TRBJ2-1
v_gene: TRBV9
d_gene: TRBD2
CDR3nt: TGTGCCAGCAGCGTCGGGACTAGCGGGAGGAGGTCGCGGTCCTACAATGAGCAGTTCTTC
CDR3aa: CASSVGTSGRRSRSYNEQFF

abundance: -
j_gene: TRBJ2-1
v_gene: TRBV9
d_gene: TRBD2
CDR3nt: TGTGCCAGCAGCCGGGACTACCGTGATGAGCAGTTCTTC
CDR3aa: CASSRDYRDEQFF

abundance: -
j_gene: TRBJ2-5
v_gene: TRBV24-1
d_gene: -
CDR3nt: TGTGCCACCAGTGTCGGAGGGGAAGAGACCCAGTACTTC
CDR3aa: CATSVGGEETQYF

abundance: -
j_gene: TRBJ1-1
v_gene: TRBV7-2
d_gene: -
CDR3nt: TGTGCCAGCAGCTTACCAGTGAACACTGAAGCTTTCTTT
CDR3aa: CASSLPVNTEAFF

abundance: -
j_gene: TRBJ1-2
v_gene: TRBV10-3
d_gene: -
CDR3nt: TGTGCCATCAGTGGGGTCCAGCGTCCCTATGGCTACACCTTC
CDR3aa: CAISGVQRPYGYTF

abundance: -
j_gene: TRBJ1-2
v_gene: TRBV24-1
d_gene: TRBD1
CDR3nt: TGTGCCACCAGTGAGACCGGGACAGTCGGTGGCTACACCTTC
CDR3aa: CATSETGTVGGYTF

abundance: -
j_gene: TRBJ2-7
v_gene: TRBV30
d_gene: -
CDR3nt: TGTGCCTGGACCTCGGGCTCCTACGAGCAGTACTTC
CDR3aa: CAWTSGSYEQYF

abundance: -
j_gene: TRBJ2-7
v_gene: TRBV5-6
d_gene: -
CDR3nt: TGTGCCAGCAGCTTGAGTCGGGGCGAGCAGTACTTC
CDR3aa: CASSLSRGEQYF

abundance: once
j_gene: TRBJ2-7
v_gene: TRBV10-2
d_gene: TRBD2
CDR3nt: TGCGCCAGCAGAATCGCTAGCGGGGGGGCCTACGAGCAGTACTTC
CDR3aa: CASRIASGGAYEQYF

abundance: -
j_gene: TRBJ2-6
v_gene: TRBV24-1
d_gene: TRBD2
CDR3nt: TGTGCCACCAGTGACGGGGGGGCTGGGGCCAACGTCCTGACTTTC
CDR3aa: CATSDGGAGANVLTF

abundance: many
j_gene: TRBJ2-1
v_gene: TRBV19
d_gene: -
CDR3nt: TGTGCCAGTAGTATTATGGGGGCGCGACGGCAGTTCTTC
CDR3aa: CASSIMGARRQFF

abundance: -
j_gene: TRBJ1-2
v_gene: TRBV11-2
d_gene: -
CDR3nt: TGTGCCAGCAGCCCGACAGGCTATGGCTACACCTTC
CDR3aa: CASSPTGYGYTF

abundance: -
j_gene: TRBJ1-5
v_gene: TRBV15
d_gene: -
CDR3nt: TGTGCCACCAGCAGAGATAACGGGAGGAGCAATCAGCCCCAGCATTTT
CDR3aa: CATSRDNGRSNQPQHF

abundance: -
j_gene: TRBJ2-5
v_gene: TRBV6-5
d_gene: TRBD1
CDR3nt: TGTGCCAGCATCCGGGACAGGGGCCAAGAGACCCAGTACTTC
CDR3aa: CASIRDRGQETQYF

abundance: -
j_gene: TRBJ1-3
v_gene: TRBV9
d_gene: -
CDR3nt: TGTGCCAGCAGCGTAGAGCCGAGGGCACAAGGAAACACCATATATTTT
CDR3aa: CASSVEPRAQGNTIYF

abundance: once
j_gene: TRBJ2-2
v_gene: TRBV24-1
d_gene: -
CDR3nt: TGTGCCACCAGTGAGGACTATACCGGGGAGCTGTTTTTT
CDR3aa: CATSEDYTGELFF

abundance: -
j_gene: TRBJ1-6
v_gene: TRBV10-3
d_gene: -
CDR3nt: TGTGCCATCAAAAGTAGCACTTCACCCCTCCACTTT
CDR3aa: CAIKSSTSPLHF

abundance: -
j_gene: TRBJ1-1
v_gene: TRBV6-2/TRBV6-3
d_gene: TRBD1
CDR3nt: TGTGCCAGCAGTTGGAACTTACAGGGGCCCAAAGCTTTCTTT
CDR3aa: CASSWNLQGPKAFF

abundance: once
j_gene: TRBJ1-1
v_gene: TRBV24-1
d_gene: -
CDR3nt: TGTGCCACCTCAGGGGCCCACGATGGAACTGAAGCTTTCTTT
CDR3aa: CATSGAHDGTEAFF

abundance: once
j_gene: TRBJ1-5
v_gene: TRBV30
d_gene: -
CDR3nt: TGTGCCTGGAGTGAAGGACTGATTAGCAATCAGCCCCAGCATTTT
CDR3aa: CAWSEGLISNQPQHF

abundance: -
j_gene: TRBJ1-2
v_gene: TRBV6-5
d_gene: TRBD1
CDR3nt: TGTGCCAGCAGTTACTCTGGGGCGACAGGGGGCTATGGCTACACCTTC
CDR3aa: CASSYSGATGGYGYTF

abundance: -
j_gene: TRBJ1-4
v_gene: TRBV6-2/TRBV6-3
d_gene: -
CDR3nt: TGTGCCGGCCGTTCAGCGAATCCAACTAATGAAAAACTGTTTTTT
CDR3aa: CAGRSANPTNEKLFF

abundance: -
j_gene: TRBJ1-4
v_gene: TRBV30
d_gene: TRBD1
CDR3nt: TGTGCCTGGGCAGGGGGCACTAATGAAAAACTGTTTTTT
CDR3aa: CAWAGGTNEKLFF

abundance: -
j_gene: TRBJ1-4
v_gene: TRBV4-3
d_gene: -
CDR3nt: TGCGCCAGCAGCCAAGATAGGGGTGCGGGAGAAAAACTGTTTTTT
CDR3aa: CASSQDRGAGEKLFF

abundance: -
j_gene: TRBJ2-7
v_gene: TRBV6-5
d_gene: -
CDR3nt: TGTGCCAGCACCGGGGCCTACGAGCAGTACTTC
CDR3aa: CASTGAYEQYF

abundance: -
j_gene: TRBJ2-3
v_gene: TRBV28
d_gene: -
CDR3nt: TGTGCCAGCACTAGCACAGATACGCAGTATTTT
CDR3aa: CASTSTDTQYF

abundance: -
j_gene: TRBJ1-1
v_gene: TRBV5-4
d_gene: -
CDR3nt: TGTGCCAGCAGCCGGGGGGACTGGGCGGCTTTCTTT
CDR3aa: CASSRGDWAAFF

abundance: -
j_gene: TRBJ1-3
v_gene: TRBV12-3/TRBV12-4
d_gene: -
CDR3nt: TGTGCCAGCAGTCCGAGGGAGGGCATATATTTT
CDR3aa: CASSPREGIYF